This TCR beta chain was recovered during a study of identical twins (dated by TCRdb to the mid-2010s). Describing the broader study: TCR alpha and beta repertoires from monozygotic twins, unrelated adults of various ages and cord blood were deep-sequenced to test whether fetal clonotypes persist. To rule out contamination, replicate twin experiments were performed at different times with different library preparation protocols.

This clonotype was detected only a few times. Its antigen is not yet known. Base qualities are not at hand, and no much larger clone is one base apart. V is pruned by 5 bases and J by 5 bases, leaving 3 bases of the junction without a gene match. The CDR3 spans 14 residues, from the cysteine through the phenylalanine. CDR3 DNA only is kept here, 42 bases in frame from base 1. The germline V gene gives CDR1 as KGHDR and CDR2 as SFDVKD. General conclusions and limits of the study: Invariant T cells such as MAIT and iNKT could partly confound zero-insertion analyses, although diverse VJ usage argued against such confounding for most clonotypes. Because the same donors could not be followed over many years, the conclusions depended on cross-sectional statistical analysis. In monozygotic twins, out-of-frame TCR alpha sharing was systematically underestimated by recombination models, although the models agreed with sharing between unrelated individuals. Fewer insertions were carried by abundant cord blood beta clonotypes; a weaker similar trend was observed in young adult naive repertoires, while no such trend was observed in memory repertoires. The excess sharing between twins in beta out-of-frame sequences was weaker because fewer shared sequences reduced the signal-to-noise ratio. Compared with coincidental sharing between unrelated individuals, out-of-frame TCR alpha sequences shared between twins had an excess of sequences with low generation probability.

All donors were healthy Caucasians. The twin cohort consisted of three pairs of female monozygotic twins, all aged about 18 to 29 years. Peripheral blood mononuclear cells were the source from which RNA for the TCR libraries was isolated. Library construction relied on 5' RACE. The instrument was an Illumina HiSeq 2000. Template switching introduced a universal primer binding site; the final cDNA contained a unique molecular identifier, enabling accurate counting of TCR cDNA molecules. Specific primers in the conserved constant-segment region were used to synthesize first-strand cDNA for the TCR alpha and beta chains. To control for contamination, every cDNA library was double barcoded, receiving both a SMART-Mk sample barcode and Illumina barcodes. TruSeq adapter sequences along with Illumina sample barcodes were introduced in two successive PCR steps. Sequencing of the TCR alpha and beta cDNA libraries was done on the Illumina HiSeq platform using custom primers. Per the authors' processing: Raw reads were processed with MiGEC to extract unique molecular identifiers, and MiXCR was used to determine CDR3 positions. Recombination models were inferred per individual with the repgenHMM and IGoR tools using an EM algorithm. The analysis of shared clonotypes was done with the tcR package in R, with sharing normalized by the product of cloneset sizes. To study raw recombination free of thymic and clonal selection effects, out-of-frame nonproductive sequences were analyzed. In-frame beta chains were kept once TCRdb had trimmed the public reads at Q25 with fastp and called clones with MiXCR. One record per CDR3 amino acid sequence lists the most common genes and DNA. The V and J calls, along with clone size, are taken from TCRdb and not from the paper's own processing. Here the sample has some 600,000 distinct CDR3 sequences; 7% to 7.5% occur a single time. Less than 2% of the sample comes from the top ten.

This same sample was also taken into another study, of yellow fever vaccine responses in identical twins. In that second paper, the authors write: According to the authors, in identical twins the way T cells responded to vaccination appeared partly convergent and partly personalized. In the study, vaccine-responding T cell clones were precisely tracked in identical twins.

This receptor chain uses TRBV24-1 and TRBJ2-1, and TRBD2 matches 9 of the central bases. The sequencing sample was made of PBMCs. The source is a woman aged 18-29 years in good health. The CDR3 protein: CATSAGLANNEQFF. The nucleotide sequence is given as TGTGCCACCAGTGCGGGACTAGCTAACAATGAGCAGTTCTTC.